Each of the 9 T cell receptor beta chains below was sequenced from the same sample in a study of T cells in Graves' hyperthyroidism and ophthalmopathy (dated by TCRdb to the late 2010s). Libraries were constructed by multiplex PCR. Sequencing instrument: Illumina HiSeq 2000. TCR beta CDR3 regions were amplified from RNA transcripts. The first round of RT-PCR for the TCR CDR3 was performed with the HTBI primer set and the Qiagen OneStep RT-PCR kit. Starting from the raw public reads, TCRdb applied fastp trimming at Q25, assembled clones with MiXCR and retained in-frame beta chains. A single entry per CDR3 protein holds the most common genes and DNA from its merged rows. The sample profile shows nearly 250,000 distinct CDR3 sequences; 24% of them were found once. The leading ten clones occupy 35% of the sample. The sample comprised blood. The receptors were sampled from a woman between 40 and 55 years old with Graves' ophthalmopathy.

This clonotype was found many times. This rearrangement joins TRBV28 to TRBJ1-2; 8 nucleotides agree with TRBD1. The CDR3 totals 13 residues. V shed 8 bases, J shed 8 bases, and the junction held 10 bases outside the gene matches. The germline CDR1 and CDR2 sequences are MDHEN and SYDVKM. For the CDR3, the DNA is TGTGCCAGCTCGGGACAGGACAACGTAGGCTACACCTTC. Its translation is CASSGQDNVGYTF.

This clonotype was counted between two and nine times. The rearrangement links TRBV12-3 or TRBV12-4 to TRBJ1-2; no reliable D call. V was shortened by 3 bases and J by 6 bases, with 14 bases between the two germline ends. The CDR3 extends over 14 amino acids. CDR3 DNA: TGTGCCAGCAGTTTTCGGGGATCGGGGAATGGCTACACCTTC. Protein product: CASSFRGSGNGYTF.

By share, this clonotype counts as medium-sized. The chain combines TRBV6-5 with TRBJ1-2, with TRBD1 matching over 8 bases. Germline assignment: CDR1 MNHEY and CDR2 SVGAGI. The ends lost 5 bases at V and 3 bases at J; junction bases unmatched: 8. This CDR3 is 15 amino acids long. This CDR3 reads CASSTFQGAYYGYTF. CDR3 coding DNA: TGTGCCAGCAGTACCTTTCAGGGGGCTTACTATGGCTACACCTTC.

This clonotype was found many times. J is TRBJ2-7 and V is TRBV4-1; 10 bases map to TRBD2. Germline V gene lookup returns CDR1 MGHRA and CDR2 YSYEKL. The CDR3 covers 14 residues. The junction had 1 base not matched to a gene; V was cut back by 2 bases and J by 3 bases. DNA for the CDR3: TGCGCCAGCAGCCAACTAGCGGGGGTCTACGAGCAGTACTTC. Its translation is CASSQLAGVYEQYF.

The chain couples TRBV20-1 to TRBJ2-7, with 8 bases that match TRBD1. Germline V gene data show CDR1 as DFQATT and CDR2 as SNEGSKA (reference sequence). V shed 4 bases, J shed 5 bases, and the junction held 4 bases outside the gene matches. The CDR3 is made up of 12 amino acids. The CDR3 here is CSANNRGNEQYF. CDR3 in DNA: TGCAGTGCTAATAACAGGGGGAACGAGCAGTACTTC.

This clonotype showed up many times. This rearrangement joins TRBV6-1 to TRBJ2-5; D is unresolved. CDR1 MNHNS and CDR2 SASEGT come from the germline V gene. Trimming cost V 3 bases and J 2 bases, with 4 bases left between them. The CDR3 spans 12 residues. The CDR3 DNA sequence: TGTGCCAGCAGTGAGTTACAAGAGACCCAGTACTTC. Encoded protein: CASSELQETQYF.

V gene TRBV6-5 combines with J gene TRBJ2-7, with D perhaps TRBD2 (6 bases). Between the trimmed V and J ends, which lost 4 bases and 6 bases, there was a span of 13 bases. Looked up from germline, CDR1 is MNHEY and CDR2 is SVGAGI. The CDR3 spans 13 residues. The CDR3 sequence is CASSLVGSGEQYF. CDR3 DNA sequence: TGTGCCAGCAGTTTAGTCGGGAGCGGCGAGCAGTACTTC.

To note about this clonotype: A read error may produce the germline difference seen at one junction end. The chain joins TRBV10-1 to TRBJ1-1; no firm D call. Germline V lookup: CDR1 WNHNN, CDR2 SYGVQD (reference sequence). The CDR3 is 13 amino acids. The CDR3 DNA is TGCGCCAGCAGTGAGTCGGGAGATACTGAAGCTCTCTTT. This gives the protein CASSESGDTEALF.

The rearrangement links TRBV12-3 or TRBV12-4 to TRBJ1-1; TRBD1 matches at 7 bases. The V segment lost 7 bases and the J segment 1 base; nucleotides outside the gene matches: 6. This CDR3 has 14 amino acids. CDR3 in amino acids: CASTARQGNTEAFF. The CDR3 DNA reads TGTGCCAGCACCGCACGACAGGGGAACACTGAAGCTTTCTTT.